The T cell receptor beta chain described here comes from a study of cytomegalovirus exposure and HLA in healthy donors. In the PCR, 60 Vbeta and 13 Jbeta primers were used. Produced via immunoSEQ multiplex PCR; TCRdb's table is partial and in-frame only. The data show around 50,000 clones, about four fifths seen once. Worth noting for this clone: Its antigen is currently unknown.

Notes on the study in general: Follow-up analysis seemed to connect common viral pathogens with several of the most significant clusters identified.

Trimming removed 3 bases from V and 4 bases from J, with 15 bases in between. The CDR3 consists of 15 residues. CDR1 is LNHDA, CDR2 SQIVND, per germline (reference sequence). Each donor was healthy, and each was a bone marrow donor. The TCR was taken from a man aged 35 to 55 in good health and CMV-seronegative. The specimen was PBMCs. This rearrangement joins TRBV19 to TRBJ1-1; TRBD1 is a possible D gene (5 bases). The CDR3 is CASSIYRTSPTEAFF. In DNA, the CDR3 is TGTGCCAGTAGTATCTATAGGACAAGTCCCACTGAAGCTTTCTTT. Drawing the rest from reference TRBV19 and TRBJ1-1, the complete variable domain is DGGITQSPKYLFRKEGQNVTLSCEQNLNHDAMYWYRQDPGQGLRLIYYSQIVNDFQKGDIAEGYSVSREKKESFPLTVTSAQKNPTAFYLCASSIYRTSPTEAFFGQGTRLTVV.